This T cell receptor (beta chain) is from a study of CD8+ T cells in alopecia areata. In the case of this clone: Its matching antigen is unknown.

Whole-study results and caveats: Researchers report lesional scalp, most notably alopecia totalis/universalis, outstripped normal scalp in clonality. Normal skin's resident alphabeta T cells are sequenced alongside lesional scalp T cells.

Extraction and reverse transcription of RNA yielded cDNA as the sequencing template. The repertoire was sequenced with immunoSEQ multiplex PCR; TCRdb's copy has only in-frame clones and lacks some. The sample carries approximately 99,000 clones, 50% to 60% recorded once. The germline V and J ends were trimmed by 4 bases and 5 bases, with 12 bases remaining between them. Per the germline V gene, CDR1 is SQVTM and CDR2 is ANQGSEA. The CDR3 runs 12 residues. Alopecia areata patients had lesional scalp punch biopsies and peripheral blood taken from them. PBMC-derived CD4+ and CD8+ T cells were sorted. The origin of this receptor is a human donor with alopecia areata. Sequenced material: NKG2D-low CD8+ T cells sorted from blood. This chain uses TRBV29-1 with TRBJ2-7; D ambiguous. CDR3 residues: CSVVGLENEQYF. The CDR3 DNA reads TGCAGCGTTGTCGGTCTGGAAAACGAGCAGTACTTC.